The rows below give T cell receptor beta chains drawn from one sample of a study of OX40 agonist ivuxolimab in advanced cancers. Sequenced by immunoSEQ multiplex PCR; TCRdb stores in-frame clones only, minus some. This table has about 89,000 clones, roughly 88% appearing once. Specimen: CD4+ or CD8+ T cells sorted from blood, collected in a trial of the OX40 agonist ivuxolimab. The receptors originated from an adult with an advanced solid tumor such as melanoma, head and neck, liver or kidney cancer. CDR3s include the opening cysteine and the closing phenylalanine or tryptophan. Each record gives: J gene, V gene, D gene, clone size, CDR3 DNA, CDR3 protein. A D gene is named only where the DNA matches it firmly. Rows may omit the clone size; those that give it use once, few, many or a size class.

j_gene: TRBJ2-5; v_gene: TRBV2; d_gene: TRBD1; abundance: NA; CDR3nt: TGTGCCAGCAGGAGGGGACAGGGGGAGGTCTTGGAGACCCAGTACTTC; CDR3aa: CASRRGQGEVLETQYF
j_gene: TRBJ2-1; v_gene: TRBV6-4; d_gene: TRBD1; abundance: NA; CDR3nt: TGTGCCAGCAGTGCCATAACAGGGGACCCCTACAATGAGCAGTTCTTC; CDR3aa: CASSAITGDPYNEQFF
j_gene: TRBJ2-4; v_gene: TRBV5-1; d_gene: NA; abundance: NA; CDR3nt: TGCGCCAGCAGCAGCGGGACAGAGCTAGCCAAAAACATTCAGTACTTC; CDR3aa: CASSSGTELAKNIQYF
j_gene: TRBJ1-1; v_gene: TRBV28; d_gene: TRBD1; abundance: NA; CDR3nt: TGTGCCAGCAGTTTACCTTCAGGGGGCACTGAAGCTTTCTTT; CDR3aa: CASSLPSGGTEAFF
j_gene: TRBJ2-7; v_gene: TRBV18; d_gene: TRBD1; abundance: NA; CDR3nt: TGTGCCAGCTCACCACCGACAGGGGGCCCCTACGAGCAGTACTTC; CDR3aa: CASSPPTGGPYEQYF
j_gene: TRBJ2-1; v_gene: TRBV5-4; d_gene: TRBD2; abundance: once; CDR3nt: TGTGCCAGCAGCGCCACCGGGCGGGGGGGCATTCGGGACAATGAGCAGTTCTTC; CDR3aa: CASSATGRGGIRDNEQFF
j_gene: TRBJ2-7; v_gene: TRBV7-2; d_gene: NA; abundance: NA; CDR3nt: TGTGCCAGCAGCTCACAGGGCTACGAGCAGTACTTC; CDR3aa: CASSSQGYEQYF
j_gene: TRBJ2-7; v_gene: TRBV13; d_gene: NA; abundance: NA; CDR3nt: TGTGCCAGCAGCCCAGGGGGGGAGCAGTACTTC; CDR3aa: CASSPGGEQYF
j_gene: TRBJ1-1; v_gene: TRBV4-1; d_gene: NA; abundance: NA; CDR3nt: TGCGCCAGCAGCCAAGTGGGGGTGAGCACTGAAGCTTTCTTT; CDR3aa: CASSQVGVSTEAFF
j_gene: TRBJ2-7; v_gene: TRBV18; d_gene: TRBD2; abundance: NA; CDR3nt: TGTGCCAGCTCACACGGACTAGCGGGAGGTCCTTCCTACGAGCAGTACTTC; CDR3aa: CASSHGLAGGPSYEQYF
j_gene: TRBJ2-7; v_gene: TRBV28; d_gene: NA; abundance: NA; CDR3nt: TGTGCCAGCAATGGAGGAGTAGTGAAATCCTACGAGCAGTACTTC; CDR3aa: CASNGGVVKSYEQYF
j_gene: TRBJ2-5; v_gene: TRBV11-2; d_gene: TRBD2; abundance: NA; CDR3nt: TGTGCCAGCAGCTTATTGCCTAGCGGGGCCTACCAAGAGACCCAGTACTTC; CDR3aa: CASSLLPSGAYQETQYF
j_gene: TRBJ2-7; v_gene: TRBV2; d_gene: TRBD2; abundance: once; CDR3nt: TGTGCCAGCAGGATAGCGGGAAATGAGCAGTACTTC; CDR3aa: CASRIAGNEQYF
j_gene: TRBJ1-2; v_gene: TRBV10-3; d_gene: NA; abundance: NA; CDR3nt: TGTGCCATCAGTGAGACCCTTCTAATTCAGGGCTCCTATGGCTACACCTTC; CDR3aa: CAISETLLIQGSYGYTF
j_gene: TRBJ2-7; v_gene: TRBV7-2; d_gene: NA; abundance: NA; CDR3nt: TGTGCCAGCAGCCGCCAGGGGTACGAGCAGTACTTC; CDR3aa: CASSRQGYEQYF
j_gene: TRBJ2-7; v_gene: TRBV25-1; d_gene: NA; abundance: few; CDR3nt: TGTGCCAGCCAGACATTTTACGAGCAGTACTTC; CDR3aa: CASQTFYEQYF
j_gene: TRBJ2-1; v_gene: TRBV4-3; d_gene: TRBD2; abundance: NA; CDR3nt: TGCGCCAGCAGCCAAGATCCCACTAGCGGTCGACAGTTCTTC; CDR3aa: CASSQDPTSGRQFF
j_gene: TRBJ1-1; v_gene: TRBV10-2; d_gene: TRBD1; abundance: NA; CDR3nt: TGCGCCAGCAGAAGGGACAGACTCTCTGAAGCTTTCTTT; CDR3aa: CASRRDRLSEAFF
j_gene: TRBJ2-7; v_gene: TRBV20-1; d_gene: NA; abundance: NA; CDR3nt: TGCAGTGCCGGGACTTCCTACGAGCAGTACTTC; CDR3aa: CSAGTSYEQYF
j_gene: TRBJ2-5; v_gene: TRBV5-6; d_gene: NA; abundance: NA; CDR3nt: TGTGCCAGCAGCTTGTCCGAGGGGGAGACCCAGTACTTC; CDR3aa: CASSLSEGETQYF
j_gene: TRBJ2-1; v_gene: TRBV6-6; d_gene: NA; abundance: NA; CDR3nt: TGTGCCAGCAGTTACTCCGCCCTGGGCCCCAATGAGCAGTTCTTC; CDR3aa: CASSYSALGPNEQFF
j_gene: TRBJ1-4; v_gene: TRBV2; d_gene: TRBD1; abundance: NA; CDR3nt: TGTGCCAGCACCGGGGGAGGACAGGGGGACGAAAAACTGTTTTTT; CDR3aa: CASTGGGQGDEKLFF
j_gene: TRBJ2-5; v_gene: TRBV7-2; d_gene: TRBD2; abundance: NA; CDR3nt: TGTGCCAGCAGCTTGTACCCTAGCGGGGTGGAGACCCAGTACTTC; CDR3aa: CASSLYPSGVETQYF
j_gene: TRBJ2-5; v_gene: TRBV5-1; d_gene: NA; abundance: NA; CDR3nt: TGCGCCAGCAGCCCACCTCCTGCGGTTCAAGAGACCCAGTACTTC; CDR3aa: CASSPPPAVQETQYF
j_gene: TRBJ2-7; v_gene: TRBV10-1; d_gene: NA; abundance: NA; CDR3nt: TGCGCCACCAGTGTTAGTATCGACTCCGAGCAGTACTTC; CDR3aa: CATSVSIDSEQYF
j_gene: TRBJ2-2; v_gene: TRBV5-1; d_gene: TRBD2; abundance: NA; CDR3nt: TGCGCCAGCAGCAAAGGACTAGCGGGCGCTCCCACCGGGGAGCTGTTTTTT; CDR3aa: CASSKGLAGAPTGELFF
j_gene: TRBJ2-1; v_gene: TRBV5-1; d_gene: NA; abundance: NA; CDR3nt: TGCGCCAGCAGCCCAGAGGGCCTAGCGATTATTAATGAGCAGTTCTTC; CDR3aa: CASSPEGLAIINEQFF
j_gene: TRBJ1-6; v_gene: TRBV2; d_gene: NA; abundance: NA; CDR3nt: TGTGCCAGCAGTCGTTACTCCTATAATTCACCCCTCCACTTT; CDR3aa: CASSRYSYNSPLHF
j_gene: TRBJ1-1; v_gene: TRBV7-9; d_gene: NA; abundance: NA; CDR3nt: TGTGCCAGCAGCTTTCTAGACAGGCCGAACACTGAAGCTTTCTTT; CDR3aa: CASSFLDRPNTEAFF
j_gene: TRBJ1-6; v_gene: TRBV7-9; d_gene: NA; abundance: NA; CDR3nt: TGTGCCAGCAGCCAAATGGGGGACTCACCCCTCCACTTT; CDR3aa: CASSQMGDSPLHF
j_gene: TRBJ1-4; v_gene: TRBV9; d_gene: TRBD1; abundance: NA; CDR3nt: TGTGCCAGCAGCGCTGCCAAGGGGGCTCCAAATGAAAAACTGTTTTTT; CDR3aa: CASSAAKGAPNEKLFF
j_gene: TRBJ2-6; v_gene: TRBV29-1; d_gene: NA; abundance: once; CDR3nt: TGCAGCGTTGAAGACCCCACCGCAGGGACCGGGGCCAACGTCCTGACTTTC; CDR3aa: CSVEDPTAGTGANVLTF
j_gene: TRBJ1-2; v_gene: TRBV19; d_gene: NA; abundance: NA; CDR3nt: TGTGCCAGTAGTATGTTGAGGGGAGATGGCTACACCTTC; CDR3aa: CASSMLRGDGYTF
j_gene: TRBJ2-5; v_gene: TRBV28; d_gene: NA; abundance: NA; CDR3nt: TGTGCCAGCAGTTTATTGGGTCCGACAGGTCGCGAGACCCAGTACTTC; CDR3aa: CASSLLGPTGRETQYF
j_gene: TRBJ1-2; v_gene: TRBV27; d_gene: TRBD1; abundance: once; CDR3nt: TGTGCCAGCAGTTTATACTCAGGGGGCGCCTATGGCTACACCTTC; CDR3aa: CASSLYSGGAYGYTF
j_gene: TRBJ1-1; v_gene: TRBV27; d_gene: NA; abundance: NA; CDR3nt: TGTGCCAGCAGTTTAATTTTCCCGGGCACTGAAGCTTTCTTT; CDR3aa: CASSLIFPGTEAFF
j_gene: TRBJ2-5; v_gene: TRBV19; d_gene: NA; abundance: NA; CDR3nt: TGTGCCAGTAGTCCGTTGCTCTTAAGGACCCAGTACTTC; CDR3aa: CASSPLLLRTQYF
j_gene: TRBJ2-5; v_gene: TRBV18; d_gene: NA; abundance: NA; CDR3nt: TGTGCCAGCTCACTCCCCCCGGGGGGCGTGTGGGAGACCCAGTACTTC; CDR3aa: CASSLPPGGVWETQYF
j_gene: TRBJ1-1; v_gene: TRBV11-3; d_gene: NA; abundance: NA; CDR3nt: TGTGCCAGCAGACGGGACCGGGGCACTGAAGCTTTCTTT; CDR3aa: CASRRDRGTEAFF
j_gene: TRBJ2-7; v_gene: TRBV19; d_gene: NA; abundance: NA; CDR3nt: TGTGCCAGTAGTATAAGGAGCGGATACTCCTACGAGCAGTACTTC; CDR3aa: CASSIRSGYSYEQYF
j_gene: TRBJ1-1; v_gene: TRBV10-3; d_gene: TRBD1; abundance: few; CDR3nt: TGTGCCGCCGCACGGACAGGGGGAGCTGAAGCTTTCTTT; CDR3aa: CAAARTGGAEAFF
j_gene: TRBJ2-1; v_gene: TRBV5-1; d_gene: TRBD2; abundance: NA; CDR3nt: TGCGCCAGCAGCCGTAAGACTAGCGGGTCCTACAATGAGCAGTTCTTC; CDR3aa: CASSRKTSGSYNEQFF
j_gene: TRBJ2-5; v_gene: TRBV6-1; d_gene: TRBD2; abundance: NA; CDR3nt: TGTGCCAGCAGGGAAGCCCCTAGCGGGGAAGAGACCCAGTACTTC; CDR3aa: CASREAPSGEETQYF
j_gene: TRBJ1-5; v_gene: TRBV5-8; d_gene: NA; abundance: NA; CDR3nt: TGTGCCAGCAGCTTGAGAGGGGATCAGCCCCAGCATTTT; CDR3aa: CASSLRGDQPQHF
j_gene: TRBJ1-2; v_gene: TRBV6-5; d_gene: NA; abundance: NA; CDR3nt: TGTGCCAGCAGTGGTCCGGGACGCGATGGCTACACCTTC; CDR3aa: CASSGPGRDGYTF
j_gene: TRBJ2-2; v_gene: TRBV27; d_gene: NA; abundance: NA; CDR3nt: TGTGCCAGCAGTTTATTGGGGACCGGGGAGCTGTTTTTT; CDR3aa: CASSLLGTGELFF
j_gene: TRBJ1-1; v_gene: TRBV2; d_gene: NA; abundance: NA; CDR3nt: TGTGCCAGCACCCAGCCACAGGGGAACACTGAAGCTTTCTTT; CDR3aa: CASTQPQGNTEAFF
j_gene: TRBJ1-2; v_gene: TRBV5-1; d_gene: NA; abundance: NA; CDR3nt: TGCGCCAGCAGCTTGGACAGGGTAGATAACTATGGCTACACCTTC; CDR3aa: CASSLDRVDNYGYTF
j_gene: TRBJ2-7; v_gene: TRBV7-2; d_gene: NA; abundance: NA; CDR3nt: TGTGCCAGCAGCTTAGAATACAGCTCCTACGAGCAGTACTTC; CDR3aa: CASSLEYSSYEQYF
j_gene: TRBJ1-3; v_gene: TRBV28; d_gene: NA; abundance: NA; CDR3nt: TGTGCCAGCAGTTTATTGGAAGGTGGAAACACCATATATTTT; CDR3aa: CASSLLEGGNTIYF
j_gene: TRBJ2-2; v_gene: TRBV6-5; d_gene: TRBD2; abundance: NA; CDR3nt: TGTGCCAGCATGGCGGGGGGCCTCACCGGGGAGCTGTTTTTT; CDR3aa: CASMAGGLTGELFF
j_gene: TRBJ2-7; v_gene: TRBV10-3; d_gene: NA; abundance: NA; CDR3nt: TGTGCCATCAGTGAGCTCTACGAGCAGTACTTC; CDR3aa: CAISELYEQYF
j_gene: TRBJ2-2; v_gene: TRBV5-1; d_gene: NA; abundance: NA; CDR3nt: TGCGCCAGCAGCCTGGAAGGGGGGACCGGGGAGCTGTTTTTT; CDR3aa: CASSLEGGTGELFF
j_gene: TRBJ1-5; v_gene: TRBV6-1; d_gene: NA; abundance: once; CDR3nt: TGTGCCACCCAAGGTGGCAATCAGCCCCAGCATTTT; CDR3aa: CATQGGNQPQHF
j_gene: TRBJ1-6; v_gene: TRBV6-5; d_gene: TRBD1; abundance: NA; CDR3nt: TGTGCCAGCACGACAGGGACCTATAATTCACCCCTCCACTTT; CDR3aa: CASTTGTYNSPLHF
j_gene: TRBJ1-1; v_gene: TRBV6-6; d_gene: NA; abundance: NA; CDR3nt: TGTGCCAGCAGTTATACGGGGAACACTGAAGCTTTCTTT; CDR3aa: CASSYTGNTEAFF
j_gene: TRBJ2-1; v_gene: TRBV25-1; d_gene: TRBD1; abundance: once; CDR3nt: TGTGCCAGCTCAAGACAGGGGACCTACAATGAGCAGTTCTTC; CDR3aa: CASSRQGTYNEQFF